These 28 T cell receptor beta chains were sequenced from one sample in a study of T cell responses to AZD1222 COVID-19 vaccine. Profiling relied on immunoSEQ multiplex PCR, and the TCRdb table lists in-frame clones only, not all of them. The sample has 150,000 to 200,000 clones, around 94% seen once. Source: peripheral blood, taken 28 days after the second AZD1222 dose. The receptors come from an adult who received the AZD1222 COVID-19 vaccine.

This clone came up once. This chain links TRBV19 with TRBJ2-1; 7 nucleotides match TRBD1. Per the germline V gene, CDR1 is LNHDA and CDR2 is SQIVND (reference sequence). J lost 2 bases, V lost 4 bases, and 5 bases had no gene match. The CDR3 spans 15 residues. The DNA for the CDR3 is TGTGCCAGTAGTACCACGACAGGGACCTACAATGAGCAGTTCTTC. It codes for CASSTTTGTYNEQFF. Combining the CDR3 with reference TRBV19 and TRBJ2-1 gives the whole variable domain DGGITQSPKYLFRKEGQNVTLSCEQNLNHDAMYWYRQDPGQGLRLIYYSQIVNDFQKGDIAEGYSVSREKKESFPLTVTSAQKNPTAFYLCASSTTTGTYNEQFFGPGTRLTVL.

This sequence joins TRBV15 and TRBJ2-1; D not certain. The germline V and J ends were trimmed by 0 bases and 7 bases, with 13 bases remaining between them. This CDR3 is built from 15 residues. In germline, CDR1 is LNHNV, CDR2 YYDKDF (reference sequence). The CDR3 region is CATSRDMFGVNEQFF. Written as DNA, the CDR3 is TGTGCCACCAGCAGAGATATGTTCGGAGTGAATGAGCAGTTCTTC.

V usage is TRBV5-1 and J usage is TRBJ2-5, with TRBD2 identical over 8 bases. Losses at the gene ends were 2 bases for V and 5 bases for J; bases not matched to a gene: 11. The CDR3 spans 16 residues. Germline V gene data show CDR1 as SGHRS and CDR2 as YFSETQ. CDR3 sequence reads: CASSFLSGRGLETQYF. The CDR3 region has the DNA TGCGCCAGCAGCTTCCTAAGCGGGAGAGGGTTGGAGACCCAGTACTTC.

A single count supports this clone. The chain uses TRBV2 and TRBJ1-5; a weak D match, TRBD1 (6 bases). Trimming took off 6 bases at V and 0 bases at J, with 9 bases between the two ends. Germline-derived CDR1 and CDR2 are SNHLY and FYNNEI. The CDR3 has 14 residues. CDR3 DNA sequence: TGTGCCAGCAGAGAACAGGGTAGCAATCAGCCCCAGCATTTT. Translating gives CASREQGSNQPQHF.

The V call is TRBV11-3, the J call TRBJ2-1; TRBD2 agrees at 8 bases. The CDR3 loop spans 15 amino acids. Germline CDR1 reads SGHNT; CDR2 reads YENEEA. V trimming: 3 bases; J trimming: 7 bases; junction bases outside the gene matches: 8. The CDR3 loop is CASSLFAGGLNEQFF. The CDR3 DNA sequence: TGTGCCAGCAGCTTGTTCGCGGGAGGATTAAATGAGCAGTTCTTC.

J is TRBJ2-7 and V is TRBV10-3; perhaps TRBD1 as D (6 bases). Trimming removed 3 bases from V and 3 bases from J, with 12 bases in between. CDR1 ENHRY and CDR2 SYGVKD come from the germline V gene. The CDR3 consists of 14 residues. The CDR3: CAISDRQDLYEQYF. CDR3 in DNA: TGTGCCATCAGTGATCGACAGGATCTCTACGAGCAGTACTTC.

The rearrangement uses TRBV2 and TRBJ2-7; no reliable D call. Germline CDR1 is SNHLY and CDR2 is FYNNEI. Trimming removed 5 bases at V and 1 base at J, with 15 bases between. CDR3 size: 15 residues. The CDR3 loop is CASSNRPVGSYEQYF. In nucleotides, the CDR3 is TGTGCCAGCAGTAACCGGCCCGTAGGATCCTACGAGCAGTACTTC.

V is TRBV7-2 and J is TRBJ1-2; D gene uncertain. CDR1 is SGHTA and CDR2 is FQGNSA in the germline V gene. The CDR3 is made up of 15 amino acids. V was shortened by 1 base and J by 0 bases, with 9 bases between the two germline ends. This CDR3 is CASSLGGRTNYGYTF. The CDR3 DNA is TGTGCCAGCAGCTTAGGAGGGAGGACTAACTATGGCTACACCTTC.

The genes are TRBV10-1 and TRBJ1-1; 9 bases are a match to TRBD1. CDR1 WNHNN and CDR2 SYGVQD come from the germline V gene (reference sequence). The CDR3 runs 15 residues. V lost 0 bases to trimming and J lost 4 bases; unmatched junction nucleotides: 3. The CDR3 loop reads CASSESKQGATEAFF. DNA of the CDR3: TGCGCCAGCAGTGAGTCGAAACAGGGGGCCACTGAAGCTTTCTTT.

Here the CDR3 reads CASSQEPGRAGAYNEQFF. The DNA for the CDR3 is TGCGCCAGCAGCCAAGAACCCGGGAGAGCGGGAGCCTACAATGAGCAGTTCTTC. This chain links TRBV4-1 with TRBJ2-1; 8 nucleotides line up with TRBD2. Germline values: CDR1 MGHRA, CDR2 YSYEKL. With 0 bases clipped from V and 2 bases from J, the junction kept 9 bases outside the gene matches. CDR3 length equals 18 residues.

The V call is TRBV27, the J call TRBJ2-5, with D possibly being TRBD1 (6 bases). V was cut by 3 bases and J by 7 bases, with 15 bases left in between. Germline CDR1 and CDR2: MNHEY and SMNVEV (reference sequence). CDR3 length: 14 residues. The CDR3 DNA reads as TGTGCCAGCAGTTTTTTGGACAGTGGGGGGACCCAGTACTTC. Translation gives CASSFLDSGGTQYF.

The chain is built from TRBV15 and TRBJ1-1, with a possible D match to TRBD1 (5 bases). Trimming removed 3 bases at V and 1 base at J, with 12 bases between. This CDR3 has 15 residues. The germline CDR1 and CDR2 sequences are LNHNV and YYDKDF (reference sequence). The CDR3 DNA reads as TGTGCCACCAGCAGTGGGGGAAGAGGGAACACTGAAGCTTTCTTT. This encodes CATSSGGRGNTEAFF.

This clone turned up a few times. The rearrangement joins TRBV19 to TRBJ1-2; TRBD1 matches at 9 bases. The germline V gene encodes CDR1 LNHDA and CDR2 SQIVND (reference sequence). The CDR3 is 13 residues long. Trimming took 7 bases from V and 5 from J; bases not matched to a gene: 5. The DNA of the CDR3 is TGTGCCAGTACCGACAGGGGGGCTTATGGCTACACCTTC. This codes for CASTDRGAYGYTF.

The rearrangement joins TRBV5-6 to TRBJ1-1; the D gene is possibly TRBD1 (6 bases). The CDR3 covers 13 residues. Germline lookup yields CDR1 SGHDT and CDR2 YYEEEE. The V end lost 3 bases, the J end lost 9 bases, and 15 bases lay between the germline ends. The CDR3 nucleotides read TGTGCCAGCAGCTCCAACCGAGGGGACAAAGCTTTCTTT. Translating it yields CASSSNRGDKAFF.

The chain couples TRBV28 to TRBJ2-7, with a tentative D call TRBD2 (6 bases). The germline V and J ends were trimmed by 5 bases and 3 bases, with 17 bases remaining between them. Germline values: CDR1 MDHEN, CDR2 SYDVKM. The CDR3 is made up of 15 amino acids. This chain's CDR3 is CASSLSGTGSYEQYF. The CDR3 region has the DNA TGTGCCAGCAGTCTTTCCGGGACTGGAAGCTACGAGCAGTACTTC.

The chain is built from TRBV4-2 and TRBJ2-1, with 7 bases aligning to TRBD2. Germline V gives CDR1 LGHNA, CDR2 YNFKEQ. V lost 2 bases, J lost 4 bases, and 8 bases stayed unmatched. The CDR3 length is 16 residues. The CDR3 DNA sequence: TGTGCCAGCAGCCAACCGACTAGCACCGCATACAATGAGCAGTTCTTC. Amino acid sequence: CASSQPTSTAYNEQFF.

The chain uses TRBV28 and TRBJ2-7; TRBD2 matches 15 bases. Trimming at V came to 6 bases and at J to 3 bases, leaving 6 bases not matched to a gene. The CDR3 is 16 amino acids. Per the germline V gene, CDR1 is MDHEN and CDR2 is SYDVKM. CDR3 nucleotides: TGTGCCAGCAGGGGACTAGCGGGAGGTAGGAGCTACGAGCAGTACTTC. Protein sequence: CASRGLAGGRSYEQYF.

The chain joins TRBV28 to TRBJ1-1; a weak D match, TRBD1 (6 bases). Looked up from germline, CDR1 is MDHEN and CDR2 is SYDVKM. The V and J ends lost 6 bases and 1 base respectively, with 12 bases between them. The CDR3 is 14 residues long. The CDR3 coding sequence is TGTGCCAGCAGCATGGGGGGGGCGAACACTGAAGCTTTCTTT. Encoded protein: CASSMGGANTEAFF.

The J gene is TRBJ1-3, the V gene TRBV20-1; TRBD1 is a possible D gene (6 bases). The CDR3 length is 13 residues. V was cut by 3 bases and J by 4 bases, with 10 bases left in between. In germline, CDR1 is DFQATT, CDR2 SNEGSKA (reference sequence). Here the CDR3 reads CSASWGAGNTIYF. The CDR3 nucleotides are TGCAGTGCTAGTTGGGGGGCAGGAAACACCATATATTTT.

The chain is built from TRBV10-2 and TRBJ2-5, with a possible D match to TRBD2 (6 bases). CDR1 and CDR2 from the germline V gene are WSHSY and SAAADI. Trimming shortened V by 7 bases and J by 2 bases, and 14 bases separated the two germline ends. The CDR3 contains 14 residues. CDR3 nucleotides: TGCGCCAGCACCCCTAGGGCGGGGCAAGAGACCCAGTACTTC. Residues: CASTPRAGQETQYF.

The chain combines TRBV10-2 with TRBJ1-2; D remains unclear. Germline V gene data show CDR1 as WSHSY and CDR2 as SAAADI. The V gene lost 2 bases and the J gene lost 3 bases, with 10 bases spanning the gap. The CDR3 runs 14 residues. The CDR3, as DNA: TGCGCCAGCAGTGAGGCGGGCTGGGACTATGGCTACACCTTC. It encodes CASSEAGWDYGYTF.

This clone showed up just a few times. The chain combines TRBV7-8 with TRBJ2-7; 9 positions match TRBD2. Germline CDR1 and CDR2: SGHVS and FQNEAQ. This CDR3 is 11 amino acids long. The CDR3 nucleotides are TGTAGTAGCGGGAGCTCCTACGAGCAGTACTTC. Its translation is CSSGSSYEQYF.

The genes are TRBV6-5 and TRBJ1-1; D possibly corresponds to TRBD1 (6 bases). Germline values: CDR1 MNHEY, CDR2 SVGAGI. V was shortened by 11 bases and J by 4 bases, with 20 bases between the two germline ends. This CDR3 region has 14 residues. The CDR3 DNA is TGTGCCGGGAGGCGGACAGCGGTTTCCACTGAAGCTTTCTTT. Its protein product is CAGRRTAVSTEAFF.

As DNA, the CDR3 is TGTGCCAGCACCCCTGGGGCCAACGTCCTGACTTTC. It translates to CASTPGANVLTF. The chain couples TRBV7-3 to TRBJ2-6; D uncertain. This CDR3 contains 12 residues. Trimming shortened V by 7 bases and J by 2 bases, and 3 bases separated the two germline ends. Germline V gene data show CDR1 as SGHTA and CDR2 as FQGTGA.

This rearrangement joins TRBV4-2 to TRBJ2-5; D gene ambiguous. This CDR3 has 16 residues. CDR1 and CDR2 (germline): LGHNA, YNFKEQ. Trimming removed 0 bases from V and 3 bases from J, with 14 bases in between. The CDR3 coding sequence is TGTGCCAGCAGCCAAGACGTTTTGTGGAGCGAAGAGACCCAGTACTTC. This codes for CASSQDVLWSEETQYF.

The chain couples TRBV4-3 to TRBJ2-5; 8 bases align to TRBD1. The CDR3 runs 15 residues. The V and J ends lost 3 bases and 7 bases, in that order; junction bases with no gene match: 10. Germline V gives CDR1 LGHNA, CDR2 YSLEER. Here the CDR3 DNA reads TGCGCCAGCAGCCAGCAGGGGGCTGGAGCGGGGACCCAGTACTTC. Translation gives CASSQQGAGAGTQYF.

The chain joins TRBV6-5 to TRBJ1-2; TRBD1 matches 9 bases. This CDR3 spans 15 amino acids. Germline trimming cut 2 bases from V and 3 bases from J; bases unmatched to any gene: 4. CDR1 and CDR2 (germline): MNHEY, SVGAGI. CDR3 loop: CASSYDRGADYGYTF. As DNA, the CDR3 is TGTGCCAGCAGTTACGACAGGGGGGCGGACTATGGCTACACCTTC.

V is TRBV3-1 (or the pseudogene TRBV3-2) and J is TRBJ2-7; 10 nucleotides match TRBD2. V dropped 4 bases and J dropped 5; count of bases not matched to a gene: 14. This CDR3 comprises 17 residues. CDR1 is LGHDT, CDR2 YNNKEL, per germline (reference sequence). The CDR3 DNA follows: TGTGCCAGCAGCCGAGGAAGATTGGGTACTAGCGGGAACGAGCAGTACTTC. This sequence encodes CASSRGRLGTSGNEQYF.